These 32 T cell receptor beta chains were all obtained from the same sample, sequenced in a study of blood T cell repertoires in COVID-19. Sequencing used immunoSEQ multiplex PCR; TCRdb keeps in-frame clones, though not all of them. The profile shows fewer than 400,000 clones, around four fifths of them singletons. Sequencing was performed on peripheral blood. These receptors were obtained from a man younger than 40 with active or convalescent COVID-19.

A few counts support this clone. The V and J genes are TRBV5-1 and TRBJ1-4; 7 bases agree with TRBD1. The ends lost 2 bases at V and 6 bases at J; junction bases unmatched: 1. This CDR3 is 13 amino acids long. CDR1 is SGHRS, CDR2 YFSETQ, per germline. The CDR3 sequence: CASSFTGDEKLFF. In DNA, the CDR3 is TGCGCCAGCAGCTTTACAGGGGATGAAAAACTGTTTTTT.

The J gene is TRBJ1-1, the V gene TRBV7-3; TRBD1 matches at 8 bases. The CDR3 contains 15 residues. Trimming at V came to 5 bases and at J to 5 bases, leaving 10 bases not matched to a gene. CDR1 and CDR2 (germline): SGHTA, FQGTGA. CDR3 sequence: CASSLSQGAETEAFF. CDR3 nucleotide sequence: TGTGCCAGCAGCCTATCCCAGGGGGCTGAAACTGAAGCTTTCTTT.

CDR3 amino acids: CAWRPWTGFGELFF. CDR3 nucleotides: TGTGCCTGGAGGCCGTGGACAGGGTTCGGGGAGCTGTTTTTT. The genes are TRBV30 and TRBJ2-2; 8 positions match TRBD1. The V segment lost 3 bases and the J segment 7 bases; nucleotides outside the gene matches: 7. The CDR3 loop spans 14 amino acids. Germline V gives CDR1 GTSNPN, CDR2 SVGIG (reference sequence).

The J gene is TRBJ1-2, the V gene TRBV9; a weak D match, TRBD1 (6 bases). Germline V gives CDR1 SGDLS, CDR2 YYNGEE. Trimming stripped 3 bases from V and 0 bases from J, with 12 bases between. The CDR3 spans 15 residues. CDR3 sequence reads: CASSAGTTSNYGYTF. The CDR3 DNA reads TGTGCCAGCAGCGCCGGGACAACCTCTAACTATGGCTACACCTTC.

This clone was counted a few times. The CDR3 sequence is CASSQETRYYGYTF. In nucleotides, the CDR3 is TGCGCCAGCAGCCAAGAAACTCGGTACTATGGCTACACCTTC. The chain links TRBV4-1 to TRBJ1-2; D gene ambiguous. This CDR3 is built from 14 residues. V was pared by 0 bases and J by 3 bases, with 8 bases between. The V gene's germline CDR1 is MGHRA and CDR2 YSYEKL.

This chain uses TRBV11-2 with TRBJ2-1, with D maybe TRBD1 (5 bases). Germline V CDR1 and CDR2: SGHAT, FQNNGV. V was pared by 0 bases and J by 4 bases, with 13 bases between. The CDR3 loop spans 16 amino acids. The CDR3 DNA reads TGTGCCAGCAGCTTAGATGGCAGGGCTGGGTACAATGAGCAGTTCTTC. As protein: CASSLDGRAGYNEQFF.

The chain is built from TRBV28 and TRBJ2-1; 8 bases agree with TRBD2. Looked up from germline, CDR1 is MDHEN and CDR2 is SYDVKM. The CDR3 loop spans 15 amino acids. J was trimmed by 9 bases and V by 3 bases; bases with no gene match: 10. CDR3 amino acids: CASSFTGLGDAEQFF. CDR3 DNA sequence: TGTGCCAGCAGTTTCACGGGACTAGGAGACGCTGAGCAGTTCTTC.

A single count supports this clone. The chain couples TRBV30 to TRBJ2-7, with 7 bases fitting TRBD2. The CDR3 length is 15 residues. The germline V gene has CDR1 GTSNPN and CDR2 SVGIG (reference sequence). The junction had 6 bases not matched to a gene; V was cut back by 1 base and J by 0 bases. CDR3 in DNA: TGTGCCTGGAGTGAATCTAGCGGCCTCTCCTACGAGCAGTACTTC. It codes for CAWSESSGLSYEQYF.

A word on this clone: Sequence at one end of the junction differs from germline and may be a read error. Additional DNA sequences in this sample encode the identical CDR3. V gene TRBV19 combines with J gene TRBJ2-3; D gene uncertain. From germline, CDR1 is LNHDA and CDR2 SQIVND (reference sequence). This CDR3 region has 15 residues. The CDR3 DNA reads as TGCGCCAGTAACGGTGGTACCCCTAGCACAGATACGCAGTATTTT. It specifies CASNGGTPSTDTQYF.

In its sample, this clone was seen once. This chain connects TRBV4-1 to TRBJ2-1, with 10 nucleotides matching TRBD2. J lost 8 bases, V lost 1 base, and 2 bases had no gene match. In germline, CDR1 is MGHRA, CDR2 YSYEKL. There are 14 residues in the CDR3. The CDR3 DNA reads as TGCGCCAGCAGCCAAGGCCTAGCGGGAGATGAGCAGTTCTTC. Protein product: CASSQGLAGDEQFF.

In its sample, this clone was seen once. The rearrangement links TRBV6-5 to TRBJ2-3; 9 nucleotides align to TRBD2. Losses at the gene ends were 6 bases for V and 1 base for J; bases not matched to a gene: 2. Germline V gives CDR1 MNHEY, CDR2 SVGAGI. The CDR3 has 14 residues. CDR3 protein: CASSRGGGTDTQYF. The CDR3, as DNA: TGTGCCAGCAGCCGCGGGGGGGGCACAGATACGCAGTATTTT.

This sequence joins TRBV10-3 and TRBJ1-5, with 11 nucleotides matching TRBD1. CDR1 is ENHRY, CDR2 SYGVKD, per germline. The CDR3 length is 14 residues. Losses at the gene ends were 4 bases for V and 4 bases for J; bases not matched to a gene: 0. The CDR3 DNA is TGTGCCATCAGTGGGGACAGGGGGAATCAGCCCCAGCATTTT. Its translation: CAISGDRGNQPQHF.

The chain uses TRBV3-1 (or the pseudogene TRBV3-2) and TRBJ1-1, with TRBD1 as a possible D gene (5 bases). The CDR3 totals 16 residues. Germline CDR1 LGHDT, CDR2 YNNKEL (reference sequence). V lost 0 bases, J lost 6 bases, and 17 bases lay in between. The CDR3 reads CASSQDGSGLSAEAFF. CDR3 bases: TGTGCCAGCAGCCAAGACGGATCAGGGTTGAGCGCTGAAGCTTTCTTT.

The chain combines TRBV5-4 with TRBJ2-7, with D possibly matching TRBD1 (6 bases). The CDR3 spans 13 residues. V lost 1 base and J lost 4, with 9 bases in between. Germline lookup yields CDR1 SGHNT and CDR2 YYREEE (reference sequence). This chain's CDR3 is CASSLTGSYEQYF. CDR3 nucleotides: TGTGCCAGCAGCTTGACAGGGTCTTACGAGCAGTACTTC. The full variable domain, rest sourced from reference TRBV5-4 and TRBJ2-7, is ETGVTQSPTHLIKTRGQQVTLRCSSQSGHNTVSWYQQALGQGPQFIFQYYREEENGRGNFPPRFSGLQFPNYSSELNVNALELDDSALYLCASSLTGSYEQYFGPGTRLTVT.

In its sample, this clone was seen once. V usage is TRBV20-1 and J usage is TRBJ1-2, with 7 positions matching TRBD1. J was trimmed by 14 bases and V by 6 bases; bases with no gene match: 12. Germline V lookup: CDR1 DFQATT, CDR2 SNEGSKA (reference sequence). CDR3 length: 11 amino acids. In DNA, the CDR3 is TGCAGTGCCCCGGGACAGCCTGGAAGGACCTTC. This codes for CSAPGQPGRTF.

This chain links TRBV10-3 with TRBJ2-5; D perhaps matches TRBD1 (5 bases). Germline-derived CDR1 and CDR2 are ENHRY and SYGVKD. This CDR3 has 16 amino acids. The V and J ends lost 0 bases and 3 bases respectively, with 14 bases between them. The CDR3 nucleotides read TGTGCCATCAGTGAGTCGACGCCAGGGTCGGAAGAGACCCAGTACTTC. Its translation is CAISESTPGSEETQYF.

CDR3 sequence (DNA): TGTGCCAGCGGACCTCCGGGGGCCTACGAGCAGTACTTC. Protein sequence: CASGPPGAYEQYF. The rearrangement links TRBV28 to TRBJ2-7; D is perhaps TRBD2 (6 bases). The CDR3 is 13 amino acids. CDR1 and CDR2 from the germline V gene are MDHEN and SYDVKM. Trimming removed 8 bases at V and 2 bases at J, with 13 bases between.

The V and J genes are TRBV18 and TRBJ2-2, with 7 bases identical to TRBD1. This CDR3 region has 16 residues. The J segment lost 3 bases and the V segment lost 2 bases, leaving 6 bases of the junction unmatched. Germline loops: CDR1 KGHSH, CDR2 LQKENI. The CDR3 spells CASSPVRTGYTGELFF. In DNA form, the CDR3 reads TGTGCCAGCTCACCAGTCCGGACAGGATACACCGGGGAGCTGTTTTTT.

CDR3 protein: CASSTTPGNEQFF. CDR3 sequence (DNA): TGTGCCAGTAGTACGACTCCGGGCAATGAGCAGTTCTTC. This chain joins TRBV19 and TRBJ2-1; unclear D gene. V was trimmed by 4 bases and J by 6 bases, leaving 10 bases between them. This CDR3 region has 13 residues. Germline V gene lookup returns CDR1 LNHDA and CDR2 SQIVND (reference sequence).

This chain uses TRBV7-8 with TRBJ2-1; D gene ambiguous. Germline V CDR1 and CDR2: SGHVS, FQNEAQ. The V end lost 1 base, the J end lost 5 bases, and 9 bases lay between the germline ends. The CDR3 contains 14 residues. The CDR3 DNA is TGTGCCAGCAGCTTAGTAGGCGGAAACAATGAGCAGTTCTTC. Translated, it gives CASSLVGGNNEQFF.

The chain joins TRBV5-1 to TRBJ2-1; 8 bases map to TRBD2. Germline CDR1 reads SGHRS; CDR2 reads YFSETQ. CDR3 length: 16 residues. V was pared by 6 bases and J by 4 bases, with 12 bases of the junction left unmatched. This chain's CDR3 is CASTWMATGGYNEQFF. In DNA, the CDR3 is TGCGCCAGCACATGGATGGCTACGGGGGGGTACAATGAGCAGTTCTTC.

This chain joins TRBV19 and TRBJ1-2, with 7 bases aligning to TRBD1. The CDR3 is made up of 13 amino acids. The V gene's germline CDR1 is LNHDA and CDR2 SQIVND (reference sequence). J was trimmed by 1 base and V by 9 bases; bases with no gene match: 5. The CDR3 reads CASQTGLNYGYTF. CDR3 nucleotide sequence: TGTGCCAGCCAGACAGGGCTTAACTATGGCTACACCTTC.

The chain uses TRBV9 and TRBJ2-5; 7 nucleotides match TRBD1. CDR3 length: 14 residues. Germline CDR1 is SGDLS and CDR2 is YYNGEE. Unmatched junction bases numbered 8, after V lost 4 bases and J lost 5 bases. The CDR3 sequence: CASSPRQGWETQYF. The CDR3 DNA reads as TGTGCCAGCAGCCCACGACAGGGATGGGAGACCCAGTACTTC.

The CDR3, as DNA: TGTGCCAGCAGCCTACTAGCGGGGGGAGGTGAGCAGTACTTC. This gives the protein CASSLLAGGGEQYF. V gene TRBV5-4 combines with J gene TRBJ2-7; 12 nucleotides align to TRBD2. From germline, CDR1 is SGHNT and CDR2 YYREEE (reference sequence). Germline trimming cut 4 bases from V and 7 bases from J; bases unmatched to any gene: 6. The CDR3 has 14 amino acids.

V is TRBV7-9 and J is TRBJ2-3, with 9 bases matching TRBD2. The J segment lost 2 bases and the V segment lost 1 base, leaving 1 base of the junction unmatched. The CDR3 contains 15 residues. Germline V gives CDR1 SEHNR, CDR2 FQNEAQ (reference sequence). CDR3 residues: CASSLGLAVTDTQYF. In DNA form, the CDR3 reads TGTGCCAGCAGCTTAGGACTAGCGGTCACAGATACGCAGTATTTT.

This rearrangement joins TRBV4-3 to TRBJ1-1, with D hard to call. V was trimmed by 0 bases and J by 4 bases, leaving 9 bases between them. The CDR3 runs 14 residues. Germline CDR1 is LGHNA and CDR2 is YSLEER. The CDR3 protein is CASSQDLGSTEAFF. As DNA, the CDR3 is TGCGCCAGCAGCCAAGATCTGGGGAGCACTGAAGCTTTCTTT.

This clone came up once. For the CDR3, the DNA is TGTGCCAGCAGAGACAGGGATAGCAATCAGCCCCAGCATTTT. Translating gives CASRDRDSNQPQHF. The J gene is TRBJ1-5, the V gene TRBV5-4, with TRBD1 matching over 7 bases. Trimming at V came to 5 bases and at J to 0 bases, leaving 2 bases not matched to a gene. The CDR3 spans 14 residues. The germline V gene encodes CDR1 SGHNT and CDR2 YYREEE (reference sequence).

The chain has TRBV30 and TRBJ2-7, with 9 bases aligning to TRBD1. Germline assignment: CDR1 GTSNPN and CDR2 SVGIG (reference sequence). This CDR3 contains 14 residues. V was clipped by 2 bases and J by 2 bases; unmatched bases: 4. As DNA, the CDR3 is TGTGCCTGGAGTTCAGGGGACAGGGCCTACGAGCAGTACTTC. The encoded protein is CAWSSGDRAYEQYF.

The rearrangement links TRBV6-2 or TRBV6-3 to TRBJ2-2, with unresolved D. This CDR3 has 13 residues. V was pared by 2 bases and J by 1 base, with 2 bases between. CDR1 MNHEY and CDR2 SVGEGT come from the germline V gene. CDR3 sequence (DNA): TGTGCCAGCAGTTACCAGAACACCGGGGAGCTGTTTTTT. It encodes CASSYQNTGELFF.

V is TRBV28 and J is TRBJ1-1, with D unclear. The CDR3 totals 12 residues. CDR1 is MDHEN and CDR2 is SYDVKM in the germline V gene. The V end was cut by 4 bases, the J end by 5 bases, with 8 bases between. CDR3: CASSSTETEAFF. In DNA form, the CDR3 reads TGTGCCAGCAGTTCCACAGAGACTGAAGCTTTCTTT.

The CDR3 DNA sequence: TGTGCCAGCAGCCAAGAATGGACAGGGGGAGGGTATGGCTACACCTTC. Translation: CASSQEWTGGGYGYTF. J is TRBJ1-2 and V is TRBV4-2; 10 bases fit TRBD1. The germline V gene has CDR1 LGHNA and CDR2 YNFKEQ. This CDR3 is built from 16 residues. Unmatched junction bases numbered 6, after V lost 0 bases and J lost 5 bases.

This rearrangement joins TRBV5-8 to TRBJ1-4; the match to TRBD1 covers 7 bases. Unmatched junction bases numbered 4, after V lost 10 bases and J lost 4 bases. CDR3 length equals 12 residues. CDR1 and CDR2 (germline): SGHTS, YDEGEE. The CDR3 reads CAGQDRNEKLFF. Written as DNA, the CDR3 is TGTGCCGGACAGGATCGTAATGAAAAACTGTTTTTT.